These 7 T cell receptor beta chains came from one sample sequenced in a study of regulatory T cells in long-lasting Graves disease. Time point noted: newly diagnosed GD, antithyroid drugs for less than 3 months. PBMC-derived RNA was used for the TCR library. Arm-PCR of CDR3 regions and iRepertoire HTBI primers were the basis on which TCR beta libraries were built. TCRdb re-called the multiplex PCR reads through MiXCR, storing one row per CDR3 protein. Altogether 550,000 to 600,000 distinct CDR3 sequences are present, roughly 16% being singletons, with the ten largest covering around 11%. The same data also contributed to another study, on T cells in Graves' hyperthyroidism and ophthalmopathy.

The sequenced sample was peripheral blood mononuclear cells (PBMCs), obtained at new diagnosis, from a patient treated with antithyroid drugs. The receptor source for this set is a man between 18 and 29 years old with Graves disease.

This clonotype was recorded at least ten times. The chain uses TRBV27 and TRBJ2-7; D is perhaps TRBD2 (6 bases). In germline, CDR1 is MNHEY, CDR2 SMNVEV (reference sequence). This CDR3 has 15 residues. V was trimmed by 0 bases and J by 4 bases, leaving 13 bases between them. In nucleotides, the CDR3 is TGTGCCAGCAGTTTATCCCACGGGAGTGGGTACGAGCAGTACTTC. This encodes CASSLSHGSGYEQYF.

The sample holds many counts of this clonotype. The chain uses TRBV7-9 and TRBJ2-7; 12 nucleotides line up with TRBD2. After removal of 3 bases from V and 5 bases from J, the junction contained 5 bases not matched to a gene. Germline loops: CDR1 SEHNR, CDR2 FQNEAQ (reference sequence). The CDR3 is made up of 15 amino acids. CDR3 protein: CASSFLAGGPDEQYF. As DNA, the CDR3 is TGTGCCAGCAGCTTTCTAGCGGGAGGGCCGGACGAGCAGTACTTC.

This clonotype has ten or more counts. The CDR3 sequence is CASSSQVYYGYTF. CDR3 nucleotide sequence: TGTGCCAGCAGTTCTCAGGTTTACTATGGCTACACCTTC. The genes are TRBV6-5 and TRBJ1-2; D remains unclear. Trimming took 4 bases from V and 3 from J, leaving 9 bases between them. Germline V gene lookup returns CDR1 MNHEY and CDR2 SVGAGI. This CDR3 region has 13 residues.

Many counts were recorded for this clonotype. This chain connects TRBV7-9 to TRBJ2-1; D remains ambiguous. This CDR3 comprises 12 residues. Germline V lookup: CDR1 SEHNR, CDR2 FQNEAQ (reference sequence). Trimming cost V 4 bases and J 5 bases, with 6 bases left between them. In DNA, the CDR3 is TGTGCCAGCAGCTCCATGAACAATGAGCAGTTCTTC. Translation: CASSSMNNEQFF.

At least ten counts were recorded for this clonotype. The rearrangement joins TRBV30 to TRBJ2-7; D could derive from TRBD1 or TRBD2 (5 bases each). Trimming took 4 bases from V and 6 from J, leaving 16 bases between them. This CDR3 has 13 residues. Germline V gene sequence: CDR1 GTSNPN, CDR2 SVGIG (reference sequence). The CDR3 sequence: CAWMRGTRAEQYF. The CDR3 DNA is TGTGCCTGGATGAGGGGTACTCGGGCCGAGCAGTACTTC.

This clonotype was counted a few times. A junction boundary mismatches the germline segment, possibly from a read error. The chain is built from TRBV20-1 and TRBJ2-1, with 13 bases matching TRBD2. Germline CDR1 reads DFQATT; CDR2 reads SNEGSKA (reference sequence). The CDR3 is 19 amino acids. The CDR3 nucleotides read TGCAGTGCTAGAGACGCCGGGACTAGCGGGATTATCACCTACAATGAGCAGTCCTTC. This encodes CSARDAGTSGIITYNEQSF.

V usage is TRBV5-1 and J usage is TRBJ2-2; 8 nucleotides line up with TRBD2. The V and J ends lost 3 bases and 5 bases, in that order; junction bases with no gene match: 18. Germline CDR1 is SGHRS and CDR2 is YFSETQ. CDR3 length equals 19 residues. CDR3 sequence reads: CASSSTPGSGREKTGELFF. The CDR3 DNA reads TGCGCCAGCAGCTCGACCCCGGGGAGCGGGAGAGAAAAGACCGGGGAGCTGTTTTTT.